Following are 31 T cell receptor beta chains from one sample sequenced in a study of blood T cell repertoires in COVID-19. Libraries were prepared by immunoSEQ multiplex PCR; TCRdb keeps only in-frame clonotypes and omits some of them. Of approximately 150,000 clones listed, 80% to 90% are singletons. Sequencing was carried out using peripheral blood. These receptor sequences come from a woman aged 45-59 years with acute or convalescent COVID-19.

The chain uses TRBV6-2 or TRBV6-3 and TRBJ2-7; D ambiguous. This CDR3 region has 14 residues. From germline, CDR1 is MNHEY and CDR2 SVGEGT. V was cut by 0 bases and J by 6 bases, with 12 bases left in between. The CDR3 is CASSYSIASVEQYF. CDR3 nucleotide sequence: TGTGCCAGCAGTTACTCGATAGCCTCTGTCGAGCAGTACTTC.

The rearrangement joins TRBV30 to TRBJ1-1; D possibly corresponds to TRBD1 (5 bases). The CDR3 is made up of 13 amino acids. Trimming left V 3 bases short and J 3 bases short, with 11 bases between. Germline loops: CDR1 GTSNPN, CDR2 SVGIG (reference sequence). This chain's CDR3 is CAWRDRGYTEAFF. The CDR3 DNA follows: TGTGCCTGGAGGGACCGGGGGTACACTGAAGCTTTCTTT.

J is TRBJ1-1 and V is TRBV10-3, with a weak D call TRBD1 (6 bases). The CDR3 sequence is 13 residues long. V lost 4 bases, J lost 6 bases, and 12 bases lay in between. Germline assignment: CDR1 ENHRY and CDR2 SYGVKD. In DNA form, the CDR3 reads TGTGCCATCAGTGTAGCAGGGGACGCTGAAGCTTTCTTT. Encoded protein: CAISVAGDAEAFF.

The CDR3 region has the DNA TGTGCCAGCAGCTTCGGGATCGACCCGGTGGACTATGGCTACACCTTC. Amino acid sequence: CASSFGIDPVDYGYTF. This sequence joins TRBV13 and TRBJ1-2; no definite D call. Germline V lookup: CDR1 PRHDT, CDR2 FYEKMQ (reference sequence). The CDR3 is 16 amino acids. The V end was cut by 3 bases, the J end by 3 bases, with 17 bases between. Variable domain in full (rest from reference TRBV13 and TRBJ1-2): AAGVIQSPRHLIKEKRETATLKCYPIPRHDTVYWYQQGPGQDPQFLISFYEKMQSDKGSIPDRFSAQQFSDYHSELNMSSLELGDSALYFCASSFGIDPVDYGYTFGSGTRLTVV.

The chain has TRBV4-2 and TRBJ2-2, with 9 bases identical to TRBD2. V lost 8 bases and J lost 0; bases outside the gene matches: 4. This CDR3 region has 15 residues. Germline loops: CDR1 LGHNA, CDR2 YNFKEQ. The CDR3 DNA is TGTGCCAGCGGCTTAGCGGGGGCGAACACCGGGGAGCTGTTTTTT. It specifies CASGLAGANTGELFF.

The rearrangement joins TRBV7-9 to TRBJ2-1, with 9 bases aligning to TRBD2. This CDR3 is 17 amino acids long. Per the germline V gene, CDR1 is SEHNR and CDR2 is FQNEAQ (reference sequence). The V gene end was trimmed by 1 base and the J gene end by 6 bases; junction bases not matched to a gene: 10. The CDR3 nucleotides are TGTGCCAGCAGCTTAGTATGGCTAGCGGGATTTGGCAATGAGCAGTTCTTC. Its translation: CASSLVWLAGFGNEQFF.

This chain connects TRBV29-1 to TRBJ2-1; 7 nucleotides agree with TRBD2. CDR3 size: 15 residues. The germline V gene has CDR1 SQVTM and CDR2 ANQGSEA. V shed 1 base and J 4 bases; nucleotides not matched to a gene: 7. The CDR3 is CSVEGRGLRYNEQFF. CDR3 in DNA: TGCAGCGTTGAAGGCCGGGGACTAAGGTACAATGAGCAGTTCTTC.

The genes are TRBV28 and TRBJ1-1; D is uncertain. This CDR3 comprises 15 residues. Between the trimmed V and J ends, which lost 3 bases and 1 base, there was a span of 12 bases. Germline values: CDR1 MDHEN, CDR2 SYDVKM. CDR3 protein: CASSFLQAGNTEAFF. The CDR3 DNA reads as TGTGCCAGCAGTTTTCTCCAGGCAGGGAACACTGAAGCTTTCTTT.

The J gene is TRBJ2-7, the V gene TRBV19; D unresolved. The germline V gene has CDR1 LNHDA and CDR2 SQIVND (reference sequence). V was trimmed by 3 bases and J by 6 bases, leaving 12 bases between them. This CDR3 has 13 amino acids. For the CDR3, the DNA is TGTGCCAGTAGTATCCGCGACACCCTCGAGCAGTACTTC. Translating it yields CASSIRDTLEQYF.

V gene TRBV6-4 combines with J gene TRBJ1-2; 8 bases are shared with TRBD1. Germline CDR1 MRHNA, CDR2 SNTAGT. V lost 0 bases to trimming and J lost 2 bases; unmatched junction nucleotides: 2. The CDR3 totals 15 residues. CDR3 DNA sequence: TGTGCCAGCAGTGACTCGGCAGGGGGCAACTATGGCTACACCTTC. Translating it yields CASSDSAGGNYGYTF.

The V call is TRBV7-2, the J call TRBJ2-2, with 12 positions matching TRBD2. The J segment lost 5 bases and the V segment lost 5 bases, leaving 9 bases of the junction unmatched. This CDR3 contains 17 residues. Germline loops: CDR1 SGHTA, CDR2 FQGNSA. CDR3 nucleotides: TGTGCCAGCAGCCTTCCTTGGACTAGCGGGGTTACCGGGGAGCTGTTTTTT. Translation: CASSLPWTSGVTGELFF.

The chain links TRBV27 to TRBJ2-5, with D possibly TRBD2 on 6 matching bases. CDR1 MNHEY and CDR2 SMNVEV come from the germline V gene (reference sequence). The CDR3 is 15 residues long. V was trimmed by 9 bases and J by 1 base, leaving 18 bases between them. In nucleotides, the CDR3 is TGTGCCAGTTCCCTGAGGGGCGGGGCCCAAGAGACCCAGTACTTC. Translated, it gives CASSLRGGAQETQYF.

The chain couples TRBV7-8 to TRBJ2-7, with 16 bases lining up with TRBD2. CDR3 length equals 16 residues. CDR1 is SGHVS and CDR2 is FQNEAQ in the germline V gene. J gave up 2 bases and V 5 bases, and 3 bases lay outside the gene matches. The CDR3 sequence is CASSPGTSGGAYEQYF. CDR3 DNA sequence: TGTGCCAGCAGCCCCGGGACTAGCGGGGGGGCCTACGAGCAGTACTTC.

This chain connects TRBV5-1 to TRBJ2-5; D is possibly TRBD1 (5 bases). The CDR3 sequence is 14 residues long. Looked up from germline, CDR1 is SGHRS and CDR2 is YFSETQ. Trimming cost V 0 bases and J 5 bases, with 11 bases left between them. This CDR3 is CASSLAVGHETQYF. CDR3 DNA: TGCGCCAGCAGCTTGGCGGTGGGGCATGAGACCCAGTACTTC.

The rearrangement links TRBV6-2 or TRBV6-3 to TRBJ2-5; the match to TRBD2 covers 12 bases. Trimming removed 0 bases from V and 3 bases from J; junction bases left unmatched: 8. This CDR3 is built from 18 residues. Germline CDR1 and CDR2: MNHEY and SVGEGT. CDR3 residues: CASSYSPLTSGSEETQYF. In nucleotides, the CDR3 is TGTGCCAGCAGTTACTCACCCCTGACTAGCGGGAGTGAAGAGACCCAGTACTTC.

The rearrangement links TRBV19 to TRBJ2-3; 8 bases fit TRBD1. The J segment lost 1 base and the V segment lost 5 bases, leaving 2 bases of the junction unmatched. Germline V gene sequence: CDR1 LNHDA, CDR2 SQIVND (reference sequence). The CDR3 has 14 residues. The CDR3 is CASSLQGGTDTQYF. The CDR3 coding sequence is TGTGCCAGTAGTCTACAGGGGGGCACAGATACGCAGTATTTT.

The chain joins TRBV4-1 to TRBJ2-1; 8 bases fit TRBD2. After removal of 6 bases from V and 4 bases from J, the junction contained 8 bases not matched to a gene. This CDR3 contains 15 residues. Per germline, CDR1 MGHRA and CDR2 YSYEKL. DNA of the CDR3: TGCGCCAGCAGTATCACTAGCGGAACTTACAATGAGCAGTTCTTC. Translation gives CASSITSGTYNEQFF.

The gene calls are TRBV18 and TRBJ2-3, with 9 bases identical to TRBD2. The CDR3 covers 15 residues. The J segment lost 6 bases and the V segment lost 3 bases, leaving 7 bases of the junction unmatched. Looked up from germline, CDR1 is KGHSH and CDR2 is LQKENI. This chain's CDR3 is CASSPRGGAWDTQYF. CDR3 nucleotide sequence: TGTGCCAGCTCACCCCGCGGGGGGGCCTGGGATACGCAGTATTTT.

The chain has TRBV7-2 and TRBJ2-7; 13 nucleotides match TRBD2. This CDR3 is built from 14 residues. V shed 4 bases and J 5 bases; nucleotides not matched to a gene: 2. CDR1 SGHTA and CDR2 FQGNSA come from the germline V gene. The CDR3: CASSWTSGSNEQYF. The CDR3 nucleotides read TGTGCCAGCAGCTGGACTAGCGGGAGTAACGAGCAGTACTTC.

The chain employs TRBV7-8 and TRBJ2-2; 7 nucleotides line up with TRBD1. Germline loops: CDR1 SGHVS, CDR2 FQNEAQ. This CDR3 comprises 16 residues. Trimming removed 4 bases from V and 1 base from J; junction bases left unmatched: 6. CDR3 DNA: TGTGCCAGCAGCTCTCGACAGGGCGAGAACACCGGGGAGCTGTTTTTT. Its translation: CASSSRQGENTGELFF.

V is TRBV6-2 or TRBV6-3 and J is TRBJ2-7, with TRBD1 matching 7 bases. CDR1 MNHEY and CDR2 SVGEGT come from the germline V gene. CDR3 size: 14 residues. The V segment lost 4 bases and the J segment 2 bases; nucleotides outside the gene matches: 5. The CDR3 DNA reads TGTGCCAGCAGTTCGACAGGGAATCCCTACGAGCAGTACTTC. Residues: CASSSTGNPYEQYF.

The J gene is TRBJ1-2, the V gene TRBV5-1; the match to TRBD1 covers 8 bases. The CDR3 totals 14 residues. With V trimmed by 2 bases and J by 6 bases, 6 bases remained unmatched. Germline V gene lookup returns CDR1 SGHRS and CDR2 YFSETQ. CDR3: CASSLRQGPDGYTF. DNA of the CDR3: TGCGCCAGCAGCTTACGACAGGGGCCAGATGGCTACACCTTC.

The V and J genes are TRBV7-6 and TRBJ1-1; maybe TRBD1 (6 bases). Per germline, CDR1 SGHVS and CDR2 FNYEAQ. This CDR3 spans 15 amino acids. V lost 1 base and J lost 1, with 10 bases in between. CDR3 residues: CASSLVRGQNTEAFF. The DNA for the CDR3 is TGTGCCAGCAGCTTAGTCAGGGGCCAGAACACTGAAGCTTTCTTT.

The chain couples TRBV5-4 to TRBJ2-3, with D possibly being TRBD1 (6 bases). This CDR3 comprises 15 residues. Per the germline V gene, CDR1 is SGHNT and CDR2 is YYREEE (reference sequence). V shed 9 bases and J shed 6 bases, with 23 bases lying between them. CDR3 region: CATEKRDTFVDTQYF. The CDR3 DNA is TGTGCCACCGAGAAACGGGACACCTTTGTGGATACGCAGTATTTT. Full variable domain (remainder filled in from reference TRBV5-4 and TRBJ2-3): ETGVTQSPTHLIKTRGQQVTLRCSSQSGHNTVSWYQQALGQGPQFIFQYYREEENGRGNFPPRFSGLQFPNYSSELNVNALELDDSALYLCATEKRDTFVDTQYFGPGTRLTVL.

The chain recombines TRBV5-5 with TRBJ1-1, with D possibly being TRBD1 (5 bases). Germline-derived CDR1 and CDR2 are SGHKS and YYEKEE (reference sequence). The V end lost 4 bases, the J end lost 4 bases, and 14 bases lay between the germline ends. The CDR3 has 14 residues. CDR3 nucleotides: TGTGCCAGCAGCCTACAGGTGGGAGGCACTGAAGCTTTCTTT. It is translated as CASSLQVGGTEAFF. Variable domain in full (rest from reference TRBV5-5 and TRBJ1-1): DAGVTQSPTHLIKTRGQQVTLRCSPISGHKSVSWYQQVLGQGPQFIFQYYEKEERGRGNFPDRFSARQFPNYSSELNVNALLLGDSALYLCASSLQVGGTEAFFGQGTRLTVV.

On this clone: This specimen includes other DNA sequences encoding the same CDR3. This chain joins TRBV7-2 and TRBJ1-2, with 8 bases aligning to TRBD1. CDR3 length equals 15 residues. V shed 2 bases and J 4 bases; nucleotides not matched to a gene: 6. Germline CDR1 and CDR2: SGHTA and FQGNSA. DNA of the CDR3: TGTGCCAGCAGCTTAACCGGGACAGGAGGCTATGGCTACACCTTC. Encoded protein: CASSLTGTGGYGYTF. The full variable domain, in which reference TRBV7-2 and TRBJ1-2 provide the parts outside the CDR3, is GAGVSQSPSNKVTEKGKDVELRCDPISGHTALYWYRQSLGQGLEFLIYFQGNSAPDKSGLPSDRFSAERTGGSVSTLTIQRTQQEDSAVYLCASSLTGTGGYGYTFGSGTRLTVV.

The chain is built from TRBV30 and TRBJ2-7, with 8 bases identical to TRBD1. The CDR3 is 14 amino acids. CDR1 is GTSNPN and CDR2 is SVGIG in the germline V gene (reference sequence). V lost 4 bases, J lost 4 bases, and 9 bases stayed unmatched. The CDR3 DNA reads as TGTGCCTGGATCGATGGGCAGGGGGCTTACGAGCAGTACTTC. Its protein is CAWIDGQGAYEQYF. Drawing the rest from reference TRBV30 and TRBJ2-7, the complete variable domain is SQTIHQWPATLVQPVGSPLSLECTVEGTSNPNLYWYRQAAGRGLQLLFYSVGIGQISSEVPQNLSASRPQDRQFILSSKKLLLSDSGFYLCAWIDGQGAYEQYFGPGTRLTVT.

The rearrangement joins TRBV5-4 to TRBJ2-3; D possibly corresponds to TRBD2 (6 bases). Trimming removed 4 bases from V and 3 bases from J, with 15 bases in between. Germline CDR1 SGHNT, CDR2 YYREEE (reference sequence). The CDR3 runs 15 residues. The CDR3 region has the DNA TGTGCCAGCAGCGATAGGCGGGGAACGACAGATACGCAGTATTTT. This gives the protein CASSDRRGTTDTQYF. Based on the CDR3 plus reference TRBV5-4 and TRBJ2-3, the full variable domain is ETGVTQSPTHLIKTRGQQVTLRCSSQSGHNTVSWYQQALGQGPQFIFQYYREEENGRGNFPPRFSGLQFPNYSSELNVNALELDDSALYLCASSDRRGTTDTQYFGPGTRLTVL.

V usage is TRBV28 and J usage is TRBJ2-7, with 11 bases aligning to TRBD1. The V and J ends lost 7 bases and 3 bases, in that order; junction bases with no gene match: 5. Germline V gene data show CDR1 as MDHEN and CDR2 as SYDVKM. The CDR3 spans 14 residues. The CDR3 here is CASTTGTGGYEQYF. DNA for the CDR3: TGTGCCAGCACCACCGGGACAGGGGGCTACGAGCAGTACTTC.

Here the CDR3 reads CASSGRKGGELFF. In nucleotides, the CDR3 is TGTGCCTCTAGCGGGAGGAAGGGCGGGGAGCTGTTTTTT. This chain joins TRBV7-2 and TRBJ2-2; 11 bases line up with TRBD2. CDR1 is SGHTA, CDR2 FQGNSA, per germline. V gave up 11 bases and J gave up 7 bases; unmatched junction bases: 6. The CDR3 loop spans 13 amino acids.

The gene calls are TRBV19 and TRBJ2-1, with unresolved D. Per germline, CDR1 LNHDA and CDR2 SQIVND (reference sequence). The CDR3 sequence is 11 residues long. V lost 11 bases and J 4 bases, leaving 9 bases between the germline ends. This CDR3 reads CASRAYNEQFF. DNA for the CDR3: TGTGCCTCGAGAGCATACAATGAGCAGTTCTTC.